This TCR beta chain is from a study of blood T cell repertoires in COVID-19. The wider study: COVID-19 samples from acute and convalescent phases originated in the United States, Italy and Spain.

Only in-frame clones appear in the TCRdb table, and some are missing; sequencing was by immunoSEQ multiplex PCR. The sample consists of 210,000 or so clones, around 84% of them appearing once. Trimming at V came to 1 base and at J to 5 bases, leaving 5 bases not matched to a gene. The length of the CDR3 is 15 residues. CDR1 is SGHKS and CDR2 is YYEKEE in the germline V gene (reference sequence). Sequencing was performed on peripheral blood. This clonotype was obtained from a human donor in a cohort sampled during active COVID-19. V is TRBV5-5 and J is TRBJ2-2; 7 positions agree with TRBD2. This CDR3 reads CASSLYGSGTGELFF. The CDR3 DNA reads TGTGCCAGCAGCTTGTACGGTAGCGGGACCGGGGAGCTGTTTTTT.